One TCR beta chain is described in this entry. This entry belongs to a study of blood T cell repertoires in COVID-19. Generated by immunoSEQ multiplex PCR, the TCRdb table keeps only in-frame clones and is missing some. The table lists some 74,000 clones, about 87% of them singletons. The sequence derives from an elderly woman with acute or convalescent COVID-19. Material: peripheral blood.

The CDR3 nucleotides are TGTGCCAGCAGTGATGACCACAGTGGAAGTAATTCACCCCTCCACTTT. This encodes CASSDDHSGSNSPLHF. V gene TRBV2 combines with J gene TRBJ1-6; no definite D call. Germline V gene data show CDR1 as SNHLY and CDR2 as FYNNEI. The ends were cut back, 3 bases at V and 6 bases at J, with 15 bases in the middle. CDR3 size: 16 residues.